A single count supports the clone carrying this TCR beta chain. What it binds is not known. The sample belongs to a study of shared clonotypes between healthy human individuals. Looking at the study overall: CD4 naive and memory got three plates each, CD8 naive two, CD8 memory one.

V dropped 6 bases and J dropped 4 bases, with 15 bases sitting between them. This CDR3 comprises 14 residues. CDR1 KGHSH and CDR2 LQKENI come from the germline V gene. Here immunoSEQ multiplex PCR was the method, and the copy in TCRdb shows in-frame clones only, minus some. This table holds about 1.5 million clones, around 98% found once. Donors, healthy HIV-negative adults, lacked recent acute infections or vaccinations. Study-level points and caveats: Some naive CD4 clonotypes, 4.5% to 5.5%, turned up in common across a handful of donors.

The sequence was obtained from a man younger than 45 in good health. The specimen was naive CD4+ T cells sorted from blood. Subset in this sample: CD45RA+ positively selected. The chain has TRBV18 and TRBJ1-2, with D hard to call. The CDR3 loop is CASSPGRVGYGYTF. The CDR3 nucleotides are TGTGCCAGCTCCCCGGGTAGGGTGGGCTATGGCTACACCTTC.